The 2 T cell receptor beta chains presented below share a single source sample, sequenced in a study of CD8 T cells in Susac syndrome. The authors reverse transcribed roughly 0.5 to 1 ug RNA with random hexamers. TCRdb recomputed calls from the immunoSEQ multiplex PCR reads with MiXCR, one row per CDR3 protein. The sample consists of 120,000 or so distinct CDR3 sequences, 85% to 95% of them appearing once. Material: CD8+ T cells from PBMCs. Receptor source: a human donor with Susac syndrome.

The genes are TRBV4-1 and TRBJ2-1, with 9 bases identical to TRBD1. This CDR3 spans 17 amino acids. Trimming cost V 0 bases and J 3 bases; bases outside gene matches: 6. From germline, CDR1 is MGHRA and CDR2 YSYEKL. CDR3 sequence: CASSQDEGQGIYNEQFF. DNA for the CDR3: TGCGCCAGCAGCCAAGATGAGGGACAGGGAATCTACAATGAGCAGTTCTTC.

The genes are TRBV4-1 and TRBJ2-1, with TRBD1 as a possible D gene (5 bases). The V gene's germline CDR1 is MGHRA and CDR2 YSYEKL. The CDR3 is 13 amino acids. The V and J ends lost 10 bases and 7 bases respectively, with 17 bases between them. The DNA for the CDR3 is TGCGCCACCGCCGCAGGGTTGTCGAATGAGCAGTTCTTC. This translates into CATAAGLSNEQFF.